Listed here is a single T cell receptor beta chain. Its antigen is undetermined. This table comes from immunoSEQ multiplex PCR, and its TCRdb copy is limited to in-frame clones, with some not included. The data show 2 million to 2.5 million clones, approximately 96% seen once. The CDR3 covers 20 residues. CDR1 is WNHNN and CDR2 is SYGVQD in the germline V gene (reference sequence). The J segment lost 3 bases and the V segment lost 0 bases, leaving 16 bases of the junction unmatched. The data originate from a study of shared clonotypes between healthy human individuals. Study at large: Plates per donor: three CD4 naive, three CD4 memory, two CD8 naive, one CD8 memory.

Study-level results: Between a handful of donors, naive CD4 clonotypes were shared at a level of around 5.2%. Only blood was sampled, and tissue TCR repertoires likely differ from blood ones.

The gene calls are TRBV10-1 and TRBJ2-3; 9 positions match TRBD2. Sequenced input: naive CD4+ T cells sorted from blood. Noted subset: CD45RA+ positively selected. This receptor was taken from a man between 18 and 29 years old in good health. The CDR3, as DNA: TGCGCCAGCAGTGAGTCTCCCCGGCTAGCGGGGCCTCGAGGAACAGATACGCAGTATTTT. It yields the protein CASSESPRLAGPRGTDTQYF.